The subject of this entry is one TCR beta chain. No DNA is given; TCRdb re-called the 5' RACE reads and lists each CDR3 protein once. The listing contains roughly 160,000 distinct CDR3 sequences. The record originates from a study of T cells expressing NK-cell markers. Turning to the study itself: It was sorted CD3+CD56-NKG2C+, CD3+CD56+NKG2C- and CD3+CD56+NKG2C+ T cells that provided the TCR beta repertoires.

CDR1 is ENHRY, CDR2 SYGVKD, per germline. This CDR3 contains 15 residues. This chain connects TRBV10-3 to TRBJ2-2; TCRdb calls TRBD2, which cannot be checked without DNA. The receptor was derived from a woman aged 18 to 69 in good health. The material sequenced was blood T cells: a sorted CD56 or NKG2C T cell subset, CD4+ or CD8+ T cells, or bulk PBMC T cells (not recorded which). CDR3 loop: CAASRDYPNTGELFF.